The source of this T cell receptor (beta chain) is a study of cytomegalovirus exposure and HLA in healthy donors (dated by TCRdb to 2017 to 2019). In terms of the full investigation: In an earlier analysis of approximately 500 of the donors, around 290 Gb of sequence data and just under 120 million unique TCR beta sequences from approximately 180 million T cells were reported. An early release that covered about 600 HLA-typed donors contained about 300 gigabases of sequencing data and about 93 million unique TCR sequences. Of the 300 to 500 genotyped donors, 75% to 85% were placed in the genetic ancestry cluster associated with self-reported Caucasian donors. The study was designed to test whether signatures of past pathogen exposure could be identified by cataloging public T cell receptors. The study profiled the T cell repertoires of more than 500 subjects by immunosequencing and related them to cytomegalovirus serostatus. A separate validation cohort of roughly 120 different subjects was used in addition to the roughly 620-subject first cohort. The study combined high-throughput TCR immunosequencing, statistical association of individual TCRs with disease status, and machine learning to predict cytomegalovirus infection status. To study patterns of TCR occurrence, a later analysis re-analyzed previously published TCR beta repertoires from under 750 donors and added high-resolution HLA genotyping. In the later analysis, no new phenotypic data were used to find candidate immune exposures; instead, reliance was placed on TCR beta sequences and their occurrence across donors. In an earlier analysis of several hundred of the donors, high-throughput TCR beta sequencing was used to judge whether each TCR beta V gene segment behaved as functional or pseudogenic. Donor age, sex, ethnicity and CMV serostatus were compiled alongside the repertoire data. Genome-wide SNP genotypes for about three fifths of the roughly 670 donors were used in a later genetic analysis, which treated that subset as a discovery cohort. All discovery cohort repertoires had been generated using a single sequencing platform. Class I and class II HLA loci were covered by the typing at four-digit resolution. Typing coverage differed by locus: A, B, C, DRB1 and DQB1 were typed in roughly 620-630 donors, DQA1 in about 550, DPA1 in some 600, and DPB1 in around 490. Because of strong linkage in the cohort, roughly five DR-DQ haplotypes were treated as single units for association and clustering. On average, around 240,000 unique TCR beta nucleotide sequences were sequenced per donor among 398 genotyped donors of the cohort, with 15% to 20% of those sequences being non-productive. On the study overall, not on this receptor specifically: Assigning TCR associations to individual alleles was difficult when HLA alleles, especially DR and DQ, strongly co-occurred. The presence/absence analyses assumed that sequencing depth was roughly uniform across donors, and that assumption may not be true. Correlated functional status among segregating V segments might be attributable to linkage disequilibrium, but an unknown experimental factor could not be ruled out. The earlier analysis of almost 600 of the donors excluded some 15 rarely observed V segments, including chromosome 9 orphons, because counts were too low. In a later analysis, TCR association rates were found to vary across HLA loci, with the most associated TCRs seen for DRB1 alleles and the fewest for HLA-C alleles. In this cohort, only TCR beta chains were sequenced, and detectable features were limited by the absence of alpha or paired-chain data. A few of the identified cytomegalovirus-associated TCR beta chains were confirmed in vitro to be specific for cytomegalovirus antigens. Broadly in line with IMGT annotations, most TCR beta V segments showed up in productive rearrangements about 87% or about 30% of the time in an earlier analysis of some 590 of the donors. In the study, 150 to 200 TCR beta chains were listed as associated with cytomegalovirus. Compared with the 666-donor mean, donors in an Asian-associated ancestry cluster had fewer N-insertions in productive TCRs, according to a later genetic analysis. CMV serostatus was the only immune exposure information available for the cohort. Most CMV-associated TCR beta chains appeared to be HLA-restricted in a later analysis, and the HLA associations seemed to be driven largely by CMV exposure. A further reported finding was that TCR beta sequences accurately predicted the HLA-A and HLA-B alleles for most subjects in the first cohort. An association between a missense DCLRE1C variant and V-gene and J-gene trimming of TCR beta chains was found in a later genetic analysis and replicated in an independent cohort. A cluster of highly shared sequence variants was judged likely to be a technical artifact of the sequencing pipeline. In a later analysis, about 17,000 TCR beta sequences were associated with specific HLA alleles at a false discovery rate of 0.05. A later analysis found that HLA-associated TCR beta chains were more clonally expanded and had lower generation probabilities than equally common non-associated chains. Most TCR sequences were seen in very few donors, while some public TCRs were found in many individuals. A later analysis reported that several top co-occurrence clusters appeared linked to parvovirus B19, influenza, CMV and Epstein-Barr virus. The authors suggested that the approach could potentially be extended to other disease states and immunological phenotypes. Because some donors lacked HLA typing at each locus, the association tests relied only on the typed subset. In both the original and validation cohorts, the classifier was reported to diagnose cytomegalovirus status with high specificity and sensitivity.

On this clone itself: Its target antigen remains unknown. Per-base qualities were not stored, and no clone one base away is much larger.

Library method: the immunoSEQ multiplex PCR assay. The multiplex PCR relied on a mix of 60 forward primers for TCR Vbeta segments and 13 reverse primers for TCR Jbeta segments. The CDR3 region of rearranged TCR beta genes was amplified from genomic DNA with a multiplex PCR assay. The Illumina HiSeq System was used to sequence the amplified TCR beta libraries as 87-base-pair reads. For the original study's pipeline: A later analysis tallied about 77 million unique TCR beta chains across the 640 or so repertoires, and some 12 million of those chains were shared by two or more donors. Raw reads were error-corrected and collapsed into unique sequences with a nearest-neighbor algorithm that merged closely related sequences to remove PCR and sequencing errors. CDR3 sequences were aligned to IMGT reference sequences to assign V, D and J gene segments. Each retained sequence needed at least a six-nucleotide match to both a V gene segment and a J gene segment. Rearrangements were called productive when the CDR3 lacked stop codons and stayed in frame with V and J; all others were non-productive. CDR3 was defined by IMGT convention, running from the second conserved V-encoded cysteine to the conserved J-encoded phenylalanine. The earlier analysis of a few hundred of the donors excluded any sequence lacking an unambiguous match to a single V gene segment. In an earlier analysis of more than 500 of the donors, a V segment was called functional when productive rearrangements were above 56.7%, and segregating when the standard deviation between donors exceeded 5%. A statistical classification framework was developed to diagnose cytomegalovirus status using the catalog of TCR beta chain sequences. A later analysis assigned V and J genes by comparing TCR nucleotide sequences with IMGT/GENE-DB human TR gene sequences. The TCRdist pipeline was used in a later analysis to assign CDR3 sequences and most-parsimonious VDJ recombination scenarios. In a later analysis, every TCR beta chain was defined by the combination of its CDR3 amino acid sequence and its V-gene family, and reads without a unique V-gene family were dropped. As a way to deal with suspected cross-contamination and a sequencing artifact, a later analysis dropped hundreds of nucleotide sequences that were highly shared and had low generation probability. In a later analysis, a clonal expansion index for each public chain was calculated from normalized within-repertoire ranks of inferred template counts. A later analysis computed generation probabilities with a VDJ recombination model fitted to out-of-frame rearrangements, and checked the results against IGoR. A later analysis scored TCR-TCR, TCR-HLA and TCR-CMV co-occurrence with hypergeometric tests, applying a repertoire-size bias correction to TCR pairs. A later analysis estimated false discovery rates by permuting HLA or CMV assignments 20 times. A later analysis grouped co-occurring TCRs with DBSCAN, adding TCRdist sequence similarity when clustering within HLA-allele-positive subsets. For co-occurrence clustering, repertoires with fewer than 30,000 or more than 120,000 public chains were excluded, along with a handful of repertoires with anomalous nucleotide sharing. Sourced from immuneACCESS, this table was stored by TCRdb with only in-frame sequences that have V and J called. A share of the clones is absent; for the studies checked, an unresolved V gene accounts for under half, and the remainder has no known explanation. The V and J calls and clone size come from that table; D and trimming were worked out from the DNA. Within this sample are approximately 120,000 clones, with around 76% of them counted one time only. The leading ten clones occupy less than 15% of the sample.

In total, roughly 670 healthy bone marrow donors made up the cohort. At the time of sampling, every cohort member was nominally healthy, though immune exposures that went unrecorded were likely present. The donor tested CMV seropositive, placing the donor among the roughly 270 seropositive members of the cohort. Every donor gave a peripheral blood sample, and the peripheral blood mononuclear cells from that sample were used for TCR beta sequencing. The Qiagen DNeasy Blood Extraction Kit was used to extract genomic DNA from the blood cell samples. This TCR derives from a woman aged 60-70 years in good health and CMV-seropositive. What was sequenced was PBMCs.

The DNA reads TGCGCCAGCAGCCAAGAGACTTTTACTACTCAGCCCCAGCATTTT. The encoded protein is CASSQETFTTQPQHF. This receptor chain uses TRBV4-1 and TRBJ1-5; the D gene cannot be resolved reliably. Cut back by 0 bases and 6 bases, the V and J ends lie 12 bases apart. CDR1 and CDR2 are drawn from the germline V gene: MGHRA, YSYEKL. The CDR3 runs 15 amino acids, cysteine and phenylalanine included. Just CDR3 DNA is preserved here, 45 bases in frame from base 1.